The TCR beta chain described here comes from a study of regulatory and conventional T cells in RAG deficiency. The study's findings and limits: Sorted Omenn CD25-high CD127-low cells may not be bona fide Tregs. Shannon entropy fell and Simpson indices rose in RAG-deficient patients. Shorter CDR3s in all patient subsets; >75% Treg-Tconv overlap in Omenn.

This table comes from immunoSEQ multiplex PCR, and its TCRdb copy is limited to in-frame clones, with some not included. The sample carries more than 35,000 clones, more than 80% recorded once. The length of the CDR3 is 15 residues. Germline loops: CDR1 LNHDA, CDR2 SQIVND (reference sequence). V shed 8 bases and J 3 bases; nucleotides not matched to a gene: 11. Comments on this clone: Its antigen is not identified.

Conventional CD4+ T cells were sorted from blood as CD25-low CD127-high cells. A further study also used this sample, focusing on regulatory T cells. As that study records: The PCR used 52 TRBV and 13 TRBJ primers.

The sequenced sample consisted of CD4+ effector T cells sorted from blood. The sequence derives from a human donor in good health. The V and J genes are TRBV19 and TRBJ2-3, with 7 bases identical to TRBD2. This chain's CDR3 is CASGSGGGRTDTQYF. The DNA for the CDR3 is TGTGCCAGTGGGTCGGGGGGAGGTAGAACAGATACGCAGTATTTT.